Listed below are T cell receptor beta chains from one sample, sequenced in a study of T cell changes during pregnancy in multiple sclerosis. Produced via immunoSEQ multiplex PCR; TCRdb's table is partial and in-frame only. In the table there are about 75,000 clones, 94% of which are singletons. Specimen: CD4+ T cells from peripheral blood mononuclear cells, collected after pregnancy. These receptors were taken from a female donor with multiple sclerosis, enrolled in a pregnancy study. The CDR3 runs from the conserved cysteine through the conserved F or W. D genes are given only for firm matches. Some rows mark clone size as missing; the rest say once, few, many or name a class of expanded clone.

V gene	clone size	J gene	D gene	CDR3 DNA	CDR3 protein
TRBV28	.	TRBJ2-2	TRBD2	TGTGCCACCCGACTAGCGGGTAACACCGGGGAGCTGTTTTTT	CATRLAGNTGELFF
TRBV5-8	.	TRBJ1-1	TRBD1	TGTGCCAGCAGATTTTACTCCTCGGACAGGGGGAACACTGAAGCTTTCTTT	CASRFYSSDRGNTEAFF
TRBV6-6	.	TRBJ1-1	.	TGTGCCAGCAGTTCGCGATTTGGGAACACTGAAGCTTTCTTT	CASSSRFGNTEAFF
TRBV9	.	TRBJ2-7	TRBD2	TGTGCCAGCAGCGTAGGGCTAGCGGGAGTCTCCTACGAGCAGTACTTC	CASSVGLAGVSYEQYF
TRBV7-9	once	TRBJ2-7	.	TGTGCCAGCAGCTTATTTCAGGGCTACGAGCAGTACTTC	CASSLFQGYEQYF
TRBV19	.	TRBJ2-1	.	TGTGCCAGTAGTGGCCCACAGGCGGCATCAGTCGATGAGCAGTTCTTC	CASSGPQAASVDEQFF
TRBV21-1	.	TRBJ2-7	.	TGTGCCAGCAGCAAAATAGGGACAGAGCAGTACTTC	CASSKIGTEQYF
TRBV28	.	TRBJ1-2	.	TGTGCCAGCACCCCGGGGGGACCTAACTATGGCTACACCTTC	CASTPGGPNYGYTF
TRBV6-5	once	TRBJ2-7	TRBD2	TGTGCCAGCAGCCTACTAGCGGGGGAAAGCGAGCAGTACTTC	CASSLLAGESEQYF
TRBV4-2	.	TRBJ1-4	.	TGTGCCAGCAGCCGTCCAGTTGGGGGCGCGGTCGAAAAACTGTTTTTT	CASSRPVGGAVEKLFF
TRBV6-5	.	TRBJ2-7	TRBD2	TGTGCCAGCAGTCATAATAGCGGGGCTACCTACGAGCAGTACTTC	CASSHNSGATYEQYF
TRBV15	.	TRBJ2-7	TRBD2	TGTGCCACCAGCGACTCATCCCGGCTAGCGGGAGGGCCGGGGCAGTACTTC	CATSDSSRLAGGPGQYF
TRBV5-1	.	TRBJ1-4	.	TGCGCCAGCAGCCCCCGGGCGCGGGGAACTAATGAAAAACTGTTTTTT	CASSPRARGTNEKLFF
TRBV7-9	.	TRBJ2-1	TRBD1	TGTGCCAGCAGCCGACAGGGGGCGGGACGGCAGTTCTTC	CASSRQGAGRQFF
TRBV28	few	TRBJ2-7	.	TGTGCCAGCCGAGACTTCTACGAGCAGTACTTC	CASRDFYEQYF
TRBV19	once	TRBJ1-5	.	TGTGCCAGTAGACACACAGGGAGCAATCAGCCCCAGCATTTT	CASRHTGSNQPQHF
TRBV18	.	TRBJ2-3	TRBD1	TGTGCCAGCTCCCCGGCACAGGGGAAGACAGATACGCAGTATTTT	CASSPAQGKTDTQYF
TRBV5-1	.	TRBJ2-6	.	TGCGCCAGCAGACCCCCCGGGGACTCTGGGGCCAACGTCCTGACTTTC	CASRPPGDSGANVLTF
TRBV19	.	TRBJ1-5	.	TGTGCCAGTAGTATCTTGAACTCCGGGGGCAATCAGCCCCAGCATTTT	CASSILNSGGNQPQHF
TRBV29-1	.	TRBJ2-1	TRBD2	TGCAGCGTTGAGGGACTAGCGGGGAGCGAAGCGGGTGAGCAGTTCTTC	CSVEGLAGSEAGEQFF
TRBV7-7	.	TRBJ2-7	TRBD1	TGTGCTAGCAGCCAAGGGACAGGCACCTACGAGCAGTACTTC	CASSQGTGTYEQYF
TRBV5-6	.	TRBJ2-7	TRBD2	TGTGCCAGCAGCTTCCAGACTAGCGGGAGGGCCTGGTACGAGCAGTACTTC	CASSFQTSGRAWYEQYF
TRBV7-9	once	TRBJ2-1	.	TGTGCCAGCAGCTTATTCTCCGGGAGAGATTTCAATGAGCAGTTCTTC	CASSLFSGRDFNEQFF
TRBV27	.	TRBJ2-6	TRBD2	TGTGCCAGCAGTTTCGGGAGGGCCAGTGGGGCCAACGTCCTGACTTTC	CASSFGRASGANVLTF
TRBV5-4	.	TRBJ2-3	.	TGTGCCAGCAGCCCCCGACCCGAGGGAACAGATACGCAGTATTTT	CASSPRPEGTDTQYF
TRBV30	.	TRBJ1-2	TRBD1	TGTGCCTGGATCTCGACAGGGTCAGACTATGGCTACACCTTC	CAWISTGSDYGYTF
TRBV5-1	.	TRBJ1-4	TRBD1	TGCGCCAGCAGCCTCGACAGGGGAAATGAAAAACTGTTTTTT	CASSLDRGNEKLFF
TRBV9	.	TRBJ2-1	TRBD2	TGTGCCAGCAGCGTAGCGCCTGGACTAGCGGGAGGGCCCAATGAGCAGTTCTTC	CASSVAPGLAGGPNEQFF
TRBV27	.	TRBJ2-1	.	TGTGCCAGCAGTTTACGACTAGAGGCACCCTACAATGAGCAGTTCTTC	CASSLRLEAPYNEQFF
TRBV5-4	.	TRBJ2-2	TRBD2	TGTGCCAGCAGCTTGGAGCCTCTGGCGGGAGCGTATACCGGGGAGCTGTTTTTT	CASSLEPLAGAYTGELFF
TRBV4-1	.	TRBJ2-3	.	TGCGCCAGCAGCCAAGATATGGGTGGGACACACAACACAGATACGCAGTATTTT	CASSQDMGGTHNTDTQYF
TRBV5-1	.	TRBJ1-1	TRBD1	TGCGCCAGCAGCTCGCCGACAGGGAGGTCGAACACTGAAGCTTTCTTT	CASSSPTGRSNTEAFF
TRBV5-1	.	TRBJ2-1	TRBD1	TGCGCCAGCAGCCAAGGACAGGGGTCACGTCATGAGCAGTTCTTC	CASSQGQGSRHEQFF
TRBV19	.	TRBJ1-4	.	TGTGCCACAGGTCGGGGCAGGAACCCCGGGGGTGAAAAACTGTTTTTT	CATGRGRNPGGEKLFF
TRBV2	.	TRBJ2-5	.	TGTGCCAGCATGGCAGGGCACCAAGAGACCCAGTACTTC	CASMAGHQETQYF
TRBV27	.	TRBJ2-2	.	TGTGCCAGCAGTTTAATTTTCGGTGGGAACACCGGGGAGCTGTTTTTT	CASSLIFGGNTGELFF
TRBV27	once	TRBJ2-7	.	TGTGCCAGCAGCAGGCCGGGACTGCCCTACGAGCAGTACTTC	CASSRPGLPYEQYF
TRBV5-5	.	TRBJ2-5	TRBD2	TGTGCCAGCAGCTTGTATAGCGGGAGTGAGACCCAGTACTTC	CASSLYSGSETQYF
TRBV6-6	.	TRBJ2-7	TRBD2	TGTGCCAGCAGTCGACTAGCAGATTACGAGCAGTACTTC	CASSRLADYEQYF
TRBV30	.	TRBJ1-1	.	TGTGCCTGGAGTCCCAGGGACACTGAAGCTTTCTTT	CAWSPRDTEAFF
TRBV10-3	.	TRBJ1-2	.	TGTGCCATCAGTGCCTCCGGGACACGAATCAACTATGGCTACACCTTC	CAISASGTRINYGYTF
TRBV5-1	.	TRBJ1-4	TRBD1	TGCGCCAGCAGCCTCACCGGGACAGTCGAAAAACTGTTTTTT	CASSLTGTVEKLFF
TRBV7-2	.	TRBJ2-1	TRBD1	TGTGCCAGCAGCCCCCGGGGTGGACAGGGCAGGATCTTC	CASSPRGGQGRIF
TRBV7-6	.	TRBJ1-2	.	TGTGCCAGCAGCTTAGACGGGGAAAACTATGGCTACACCTTC	CASSLDGENYGYTF
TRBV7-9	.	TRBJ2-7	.	TGTGCCAGCAGCTCTCGGGCAGGGTTTATGGACGAGCAGTACTTC	CASSSRAGFMDEQYF
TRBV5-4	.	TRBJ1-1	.	TGTGCCAGCAAAGGGGCAGGATTAGGTAAAACTGAAGCTTTCTTT	CASKGAGLGKTEAFF
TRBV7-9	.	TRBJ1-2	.	TGTGCCAGCAGCTTAGCGGGGGGACCCGTGAAGACCTTC	CASSLAGGPVKTF
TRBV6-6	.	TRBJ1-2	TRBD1	TGTGCCAGCAGTTACTCGGACAGGGCAAACTATGGCTACACCTTC	CASSYSDRANYGYTF
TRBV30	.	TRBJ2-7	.	TGTGCCTGGAGTGTTCGAGGAGGCGAGCAGTACTTC	CAWSVRGGEQYF
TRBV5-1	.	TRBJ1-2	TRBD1	TGCGCCAGCAGCCTTGGGACAGGGGGGTATTATGGCTACACCTTC	CASSLGTGGYYGYTF